This T cell receptor (beta chain) was retrieved from a study of T cell repertoires in cytomegalovirus infection. Across the study: The public TCR beta signatures pointed to both CMV infection and matching HLA type.

This clonotype was recorded many times. Its antigen is still unknown. Overall study results and limits: Ex vivo, HLA-C-restricted CMV-specific TCR beta clonotypes prevailed over the rest of the response.

TCRdb fed the reads into MiXCR, producing one record per CDR3 protein. The sample lists about 140,000 distinct CDR3 sequences; under 8.5% were seen once. The germline CDR1 and CDR2 sequences are SGHTA and FQGNSA. The CDR3 consists of 13 residues. Trimming left V 5 bases short and J 5 bases short, with 10 bases between. This chain joins TRBV7-2 and TRBJ1-5; D is ambiguous. Sequenced sample: PBMCs. The sequence came from a human donor in good health (CMV status not recorded). Some clones in this sample may be carry-over from other donors' samples. CDR3 region: CASSPADYQPQHF. Here the CDR3 DNA reads TGTGCCAGCAGCCCCGCCGATTATCAGCCCCAGCATTTT. The full variable domain, in which reference TRBV7-2 and TRBJ1-5 provide the parts outside the CDR3, is GAGVSQSPSNKVTEKGKDVELRCDPISGHTALYWYRQSLGQGLEFLIYFQGNSAPDKSGLPSDRFSAERTGGSVSTLTIQRTQQEDSAVYLCASSPADYQPQHFGDGTRLSIL.